This T cell receptor beta chain derives from a study of T cell responses to AZD1222 COVID-19 vaccine. Overall study results and limits: Reportedly, nearly half the spike-specific TCRs target unmutated variant regions. Recipients of two AZD1222 doses showed rising Spike-specific TCR breadth and depth. In a largely white British group with more females than males, clonal diversity was possibly underestimated.

Concerning this clone: As yet, its antigen is unknown.

This table comes from immunoSEQ multiplex PCR, and its TCRdb copy is limited to in-frame clones, with some not included. This sample has approximately 97,000 clones; about nine tenths occur once, and the top ten carry about 7.5%. The CDR3 runs to 16 residues. CDR1 MNHEY and CDR2 SVGAGI come from the germline V gene. V dropped 2 bases and J dropped 8 bases, with 18 bases sitting between them. The receptor's source is an adult in good health. Sample: peripheral blood, taken on day 0 of AZD1222 vaccination. The chain recombines TRBV6-5 with TRBJ1-4; D is ambiguous. CDR3 amino acids: CASSYPHRVEGEKLFF. The CDR3 nucleotides read TGTGCCAGCAGTTACCCCCATAGGGTGGAAGGGGAAAAACTGTTTTTT.